This is a list of T cell receptor beta chains from one sample in a study of T cells in localized non-small cell lung cancer. Libraries were prepared by immunoSEQ multiplex PCR; TCRdb keeps only in-frame clonotypes and omits some of them. The sample records roughly 2,000 clones, 21% being singletons. The sample in question was normal lung tissue next to the tumor, obtained before any cancer treatment. These receptors all stem from a man aged 40-75 years with stage I squamous cell lung carcinoma. Both conserved end residues are part of each CDR3. A D gene is named only where the DNA matches it firmly. Clone size is stated in some rows and not others, as once, few, many or a class when expanded.

size: few; D: TRBD1; V: TRBV28; J: TRBJ1-4; CDR3: CASSTMNTGGFGTNEKLFF; DNA: TGTGCCAGCAGTACGATGAATACAGGGGGCTTTGGAACTAATGAAAAACTGTTTTTT
size: few; D: NA; V: TRBV11-3; J: TRBJ1-6; CDR3: CASSLYSEGSPLHF; DNA: TGTGCCAGCAGCTTATACAGTGAGGGTTCACCCCTCCACTTT
size: NA; D: NA; V: TRBV6-7; J: TRBJ1-1; CDR3: CASTQGTEAFF; DNA: TGTGCCAGCACCCAGGGGACTGAAGCTTTCTTT
size: few; D: TRBD1; V: TRBV11-3; J: TRBJ2-7; CDR3: CASSSLTGATYEQYF; DNA: TGTGCCAGCAGCTCATTGACAGGGGCAACCTACGAGCAGTACTTC
size: NA; D: TRBD1; V: TRBV19; J: TRBJ1-5; CDR3: CASGRQGHNQPQHF; DNA: TGTGCCAGTGGACGACAGGGCCACAATCAGCCCCAGCATTTT
size: NA; D: NA; V: TRBV14; J: TRBJ1-3; CDR3: CASSLLGGTGNTIYF; DNA: TGTGCCAGCAGCTTACTAGGGGGAACTGGAAACACCATATATTTT
size: large; D: TRBD1; V: TRBV19; J: TRBJ2-1; CDR3: CASSTTGGNEQFF; DNA: TGTGCCAGTAGTACGACAGGGGGCAATGAGCAGTTCTTC
size: medium-sized; D: TRBD2; V: TRBV11-3; J: TRBJ2-7; CDR3: CASSSGLAGQTYEQYF; DNA: TGTGCCAGCAGCTCCGGACTAGCGGGGCAGACCTACGAGCAGTACTTC
size: few; D: NA; V: TRBV23-1; J: TRBJ2-3; CDR3: CASSPGLVRSTDTQYF; DNA: TGCGCCAGCAGCCCCGGACTGGTACGAAGCACAGATACGCAGTATTTT
size: few; D: NA; V: TRBV18; J: TRBJ1-1; CDR3: CASSPISQNTEAFF; DNA: TGTGCCAGCTCACCAATATCCCAGAACACTGAAGCTTTCTTT
size: NA; D: TRBD1; V: TRBV29-1; J: TRBJ1-2; CDR3: CSVKLGTGPLGYTF; DNA: TGCAGTGTCAAACTTGGGACAGGGCCCCTTGGCTACACCTTC
size: few; D: NA; V: TRBV11-3; J: TRBJ1-1; CDR3: CASSLGLKNTEAFF; DNA: TGTGCCAGCAGCCTGGGACTGAAAAACACTGAAGCTTTCTTT
size: NA; D: NA; V: TRBV18; J: TRBJ1-5; CDR3: CASSPSLVYSNQPQHF; DNA: TGTGCCAGCTCACCAAGTCTAGTTTATAGCAATCAGCCCCAGCATTTT
size: medium-sized; D: NA; V: TRBV11-3; J: TRBJ1-5; CDR3: CASSLGGLGSNQPQHF; DNA: TGTGCCAGCAGCTTGGGAGGGTTGGGAAGCAATCAGCCCCAGCATTTT
size: NA; D: NA; V: TRBV11-3; J: TRBJ1-2; CDR3: CASSNTGTGKTGYTF; DNA: TGTGCCAGCAGCAATACGGGTACAGGGAAGACGGGCTACACCTTC
size: NA; D: TRBD1; V: TRBV28; J: TRBJ1-1; CDR3: CASSLLAWTGGTEAFF; DNA: TGTGCCAGCAGTTTACTAGCCTGGACAGGGGGGACTGAAGCTTTCTTT
size: few; D: NA; V: TRBV9; J: TRBJ1-4; CDR3: CASSVTATNEKLFF; DNA: TGTGCCAGCAGCGTAACAGCAACTAATGAAAAACTGTTTTTT
size: NA; D: TRBD1; V: TRBV6-8; J: TRBJ1-5; CDR3: CASSRTGGSGNQPQHF; DNA: TGTGCCAGCAGTCGGACAGGGGGCAGTGGGAATCAGCCCCAGCATTTT
size: few; D: NA; V: TRBV10-3; J: TRBJ1-2; CDR3: CAISEGTFYGYTF; DNA: TGTGCCATCAGTGAGGGGACATTCTATGGCTACACCTTC
size: NA; D: NA; V: TRBV5-1; J: TRBJ1-1; CDR3: CASSFSTGNTEAFF; DNA: TGCGCCAGCAGCTTTAGCACAGGGAACACTGAAGCTTTCTTT
size: NA; D: TRBD2; V: TRBV30; J: TRBJ2-7; CDR3: CAWTPSGRAYEQYF; DNA: TGTGCCTGGACCCCGAGCGGGAGGGCGTACGAGCAGTACTTC
size: large; D: TRBD1; V: TRBV19; J: TRBJ1-5; CDR3: CASSPGTASNQPQHF; DNA: TGTGCCAGTAGCCCGGGGACAGCTAGCAATCAGCCCCAGCATTTT
size: NA; D: NA; V: TRBV9; J: TRBJ2-7; CDR3: CASSDSADGSYEQYF; DNA: TGTGCCAGCAGCGACTCCGCGGACGGATCCTACGAGCAGTACTTC
size: few; D: TRBD1; V: TRBV28; J: TRBJ2-6; CDR3: CASSSQGAGANVLTF; DNA: TGTGCCAGCAGTTCGCAGGGGGCTGGGGCCAACGTCCTGACTTTC
size: NA; D: TRBD1; V: TRBV19; J: TRBJ1-1; CDR3: CASSSSDRGDTEAFF; DNA: TGTGCCAGTAGTTCATCAGACAGGGGGGACACTGAAGCTTTCTTT
size: few; D: NA; V: TRBV7-7; J: TRBJ2-5; CDR3: CASSLLNKMETQYF; DNA: TGTGCCAGCAGCTTATTAAATAAGATGGAGACCCAGTACTTC
size: few; D: NA; V: TRBV7-2; J: TRBJ1-5; CDR3: CASSLALSGVQHF; DNA: TGTGCCAGCAGCTTAGCCCTATCCGGTGTCCAGCATTTT
size: few; D: TRBD2; V: TRBV9; J: TRBJ2-1; CDR3: CASRKTSGSVREQFF; DNA: TGTGCCAGCAGGAAAACTAGCGGGAGCGTGAGAGAGCAGTTCTTC
size: NA; D: TRBD1; V: TRBV19; J: TRBJ2-3; CDR3: CASKTGTSSTDTQYF; DNA: TGTGCCAGCAAGACAGGGACCTCTAGCACAGATACGCAGTATTTT
size: NA; D: TRBD2; V: TRBV19; J: TRBJ2-2; CDR3: CASSLWTSGRTGELFF; DNA: TGTGCCAGTAGTCTATGGACTAGCGGGCGCACCGGGGAGCTGTTTTTT
size: NA; D: TRBD1; V: TRBV30; J: TRBJ2-2; CDR3: CAWCTGTGNTGELFF; DNA: TGTGCCTGGTGCACCGGGACAGGGAACACCGGGGAGCTGTTTTTT
size: NA; D: NA; V: TRBV28; J: TRBJ2-7; CDR3: CASSFSFYEQYF; DNA: TGTGCCAGCAGTTTCTCCTTCTACGAGCAGTACTTC
size: NA; D: TRBD2; V: TRBV9; J: TRBJ2-7; CDR3: CASSRSGRADEQYF; DNA: TGTGCCAGCAGCCGGAGCGGGAGGGCTGACGAGCAGTACTTC
size: medium-sized; D: NA; V: TRBV11-3; J: TRBJ2-7; CDR3: CASSLVAGGHEQYF; DNA: TGTGCCAGCAGCTTGGTGGCAGGTGGTCACGAGCAGTACTTC
size: NA; D: NA; V: TRBV6-8; J: TRBJ1-1; CDR3: CASTYGGNTEAFF; DNA: TGTGCCAGCACATATGGGGGGAACACTGAAGCTTTCTTT
size: few; D: TRBD1; V: TRBV12-5; J: TRBJ2-7; CDR3: CASGPQGYEQYF; DNA: TGTGCTAGTGGTCCACAGGGGTACGAGCAGTACTTC
size: NA; D: NA; V: TRBV4-1; J: TRBJ1-1; CDR3: CASSQEVRGGRAEAFF; DNA: TGCGCCAGCAGCCAAGAGGTCCGGGGAGGGAGAGCTGAAGCTTTCTTT
size: medium-sized; D: NA; V: TRBV9; J: TRBJ2-3; CDR3: CASSPVGANTDTQYF; DNA: TGTGCCAGCAGCCCCGTGGGGGCCAACACAGATACGCAGTATTTT
size: NA; D: TRBD1; V: TRBV19; J: TRBJ2-7; CDR3: CASSIIEGTGGQQYF; DNA: TGTGCCAGTAGTATAATCGAGGGGACAGGGGGACAGCAGTACTTC
size: NA; D: NA; V: TRBV6-8; J: TRBJ2-7; CDR3: CASSRGGTSANEQYF; DNA: TGTGCCAGCAGTAGGGGGGGGACGTCAGCGAACGAGCAGTACTTC